The present T cell receptor (beta chain) was sequenced within a study of cytomegalovirus exposure and HLA in healthy donors. CDR3 length equals 14 residues. Germline CDR1 reads PRHDT; CDR2 reads FYEKMQ (reference sequence). Losses at the gene ends were 10 bases for V and 7 bases for J; bases not matched to a gene: 12. Vbeta (60) and Jbeta (13) primers were used in the PCR. This table comes from immunoSEQ multiplex PCR, and its TCRdb copy is limited to in-frame clones, with some not included. The sample holds approximately 130,000 clones, approximately 80% seen once. In this sample, this clone turned up once. No antigen is known for it. Study-wide results and limits: What a later analysis reportedly showed was that an Asian-associated ancestry cluster had fewer N-insertions than the 666-donor mean.

Sequences were obtained from PBMCs. This chain links TRBV13 with TRBJ1-4; TRBD1 matches 7 bases. The sequence was obtained from a man aged 35 to 55 in good health and CMV-seronegative. The CDR3 nucleotides read TGTGCCACCCGTCCCCAGACAGGGATTGAAAAACTGTTTTTT. Encoded protein: CATRPQTGIEKLFF.